Listed here are 12 T cell receptor beta chains from one sample, sequenced in a study of blood T cell repertoires in COVID-19 (dated by TCRdb to 2020 to 2022). The library was generated by the immunoSEQ multiplex PCR assay. Sourced from immuneACCESS, this table was stored by TCRdb with only in-frame sequences that have V and J called. A share of the clones is absent; for the studies checked, an unresolved V gene accounts for under half, and the remainder has no known explanation. Present in this sample are some 320,000 clones, over 85% of which were seen just once. The top ten hold 2% to 3% of the sample. Source material: PBMCs or T cells enriched from blood (not recorded which). Every receptor here comes from a man in his 60s who had recovered from COVID-19.

CDR3 sequence: CASSFDRANTGELFF. In nucleotides, the CDR3 is TGTGCCAGCAGCTTTGACAGGGCGAACACCGGGGAGCTGTTTTTT. The V gene is TRBV13, the J gene TRBJ2-2; 7 bases line up with TRBD1. V lost 3 bases and J lost 0; bases outside the gene matches: 1. This CDR3 spans 15 amino acids. Germline V gene sequence: CDR1 PRHDT, CDR2 FYEKMQ (reference sequence). Drawing the rest from reference TRBV13 and TRBJ2-2, the complete variable domain is AAGVIQSPRHLIKEKRETATLKCYPIPRHDTVYWYQQGPGQDPQFLISFYEKMQSDKGSIPDRFSAQQFSDYHSELNMSSLELGDSALYFCASSFDRANTGELFFGEGSRLTVL.

V is TRBV19 and J is TRBJ2-1; 7 bases are shared with TRBD1. The trim removed 2 bases at V and 7 bases at J, leaving 11 bases unmatched. The V gene's germline CDR1 is LNHDA and CDR2 SQIVND (reference sequence). The CDR3 length is 16 residues. CDR3 loop: CASSINNRGPKNEQFF. The CDR3 bases are TGTGCCAGTAGTATAAATAACAGGGGTCCCAAGAATGAGCAGTTCTTC.

This clone was counted a single time. This chain uses TRBV5-1 with TRBJ1-2; maybe TRBD1 (5 bases). Germline CDR1 reads SGHRS; CDR2 reads YFSETQ. CDR3 length equals 13 residues. The ends were cut back, 5 bases at V and 3 bases at J, with 11 bases in the middle. The CDR3 region has the DNA TGCGCCAGCAGTTCTGACAGTTACTATGGCTACACCTTC. This translates into CASSSDSYYGYTF.

This chain uses TRBV27 with TRBJ1-6; 7 bases line up with TRBD1. J gave up 6 bases and V 7 bases, and 9 bases lay outside the gene matches. The germline gives CDR1 MNHEY, CDR2 SMNVEV (reference sequence). The CDR3 runs 15 residues. CDR3 in amino acids: CASISRGLTNSPLHF. In DNA, the CDR3 is TGTGCCAGCATCTCAAGGGGGCTGACTAATTCACCCCTCCACTTT.

This chain links TRBV7-2 with TRBJ1-2; a weak D match, TRBD1 (6 bases). Germline V gene data show CDR1 as SGHTA and CDR2 as FQGNSA. Trimming pared 5 bases from V and 3 bases from J, leaving 13 bases between. The CDR3 is made up of 14 amino acids. CDR3 protein: CASSPDRLDYGYTF. DNA for the CDR3: TGTGCCAGCAGCCCCGACAGGTTGGACTATGGCTACACCTTC.

This chain uses TRBV19 with TRBJ2-7; perhaps TRBD1 as D (5 bases). This CDR3 is 15 amino acids long. The germline V and J ends were trimmed by 0 bases and 1 base, with 10 bases remaining between them. Germline V gene lookup returns CDR1 LNHDA and CDR2 SQIVND (reference sequence). CDR3 protein: CASSIEAGISYEQYF. DNA of the CDR3: TGTGCCAGTAGTATAGAGGCAGGGATATCCTACGAGCAGTACTTC.

The chain is built from TRBV5-1 and TRBJ2-7; 9 nucleotides line up with TRBD1. The CDR3 has 14 amino acids. Germline V gene data show CDR1 as SGHRS and CDR2 as YFSETQ. With V trimmed by 5 bases and J by 5 bases, 8 bases remained unmatched. The CDR3 protein is CASSPWDRAHEQYF. DNA for the CDR3: TGCGCCAGCAGTCCGTGGGACAGGGCCCACGAGCAGTACTTC.

The V and J genes are TRBV18 and TRBJ2-2; TRBD1 is a possible D gene (6 bases). This CDR3 is 17 amino acids long. Germline V lookup: CDR1 KGHSH, CDR2 LQKENI. V lost 0 bases and J 2 bases, leaving 13 bases between the germline ends. The CDR3 sequence is CASSPPGLGANTGELFF. CDR3 sequence (DNA): TGTGCCAGCTCACCACCAGGGCTGGGGGCCAACACCGGGGAGCTGTTTTTT. Based on the CDR3 plus reference TRBV18 and TRBJ2-2, the full variable domain is NAGVMQNPRHLVRRRGQEARLRCSPMKGHSHVYWYRQLPEEGLKFMVYLQKENIIDESGMPKERFSAEFPKEGPSILRIQQVVRGDSAAYFCASSPPGLGANTGELFFGEGSRLTVL.

The chain has TRBV6-5 and TRBJ1-6; D might be TRBD1 (6 bases). Trimming left V 6 bases short and J 10 bases short, with 19 bases between. CDR1 and CDR2 (germline): MNHEY, SVGAGI. The CDR3 has 15 residues. CDR3 protein: CASRAAMTGRSPLHF. CDR3 nucleotide sequence: TGTGCCAGCAGGGCCGCGATGACAGGTCGCTCACCCCTCCACTTT.

This rearrangement joins TRBV10-3 to TRBJ2-3; 7 bases align to TRBD2. The germline V gene encodes CDR1 ENHRY and CDR2 SYGVKD. The CDR3 has 14 residues. V shed 2 bases and J 1 base; nucleotides not matched to a gene: 0. CDR3 coding DNA: TGTGCCATCAGTGAGCGGGGGGGCACAGATACGCAGTATTTT. Its protein product is CAISERGGTDTQYF.

V usage is TRBV7-9 and J usage is TRBJ1-1, with D uncertain. Trimming stripped 2 bases from V and 5 bases from J, with 6 bases between. The CDR3 length is 12 residues. Germline-derived CDR1 and CDR2 are SEHNR and FQNEAQ (reference sequence). Here the CDR3 reads CASSLSGTEAFF. The CDR3 nucleotides read TGTGCCAGCAGCTTATCGGGGACTGAAGCTTTCTTT.

The rearrangement links TRBV27 to TRBJ2-7; 9 bases agree with TRBD2. V dropped 5 bases and J dropped 2; count of bases not matched to a gene: 10. This CDR3 comprises 16 residues. Germline V gene data show CDR1 as MNHEY and CDR2 as SMNVEV (reference sequence). CDR3 nucleotide sequence: TGTGCCAGCAGTAAACGACTAGCGGAAACAACCTACGAGCAGTACTTC. It specifies CASSKRLAETTYEQYF.